Below, 17 T cell receptor beta chains from the same sample are listed, as sequenced in a study of blood T cell repertoires in COVID-19. TCRdb's copy holds only in-frame clones and misses some; the assay was immunoSEQ multiplex PCR. The sample shows fewer than 350,000 clones, 88% of them seen only once. The sequenced sample consisted of peripheral blood. These receptors came from a woman aged 25 to 39 with COVID-19, enrolled during active disease.

This clone was recorded only once. This rearrangement joins TRBV29-1 to TRBJ1-3; D gene ambiguous. CDR1 and CDR2 from the germline V gene are SQVTM and ANQGSEA. V was clipped by 4 bases and J by 1 base, with 8 bases between them. The CDR3 extends over 13 amino acids. DNA for the CDR3: TGCAGCGTTGGAGGGATATCTGGAAACACCATATATTTT. Translation: CSVGGISGNTIYF.

For this clone: Germline is not matched at one junction end, which may reflect a read error. The V and J genes are TRBV7-2 and TRBJ2-3; 10 positions agree with TRBD2. Germline V gene sequence: CDR1 SGHTA, CDR2 FQGNSA. There are 13 residues in the CDR3. CDR3 protein: CASSFFPSGGDSF. In DNA form, the CDR3 reads TGTGCCAGCAGCTTCTTCCCTAGCGGGGGTGATAGTTTT.

The chain combines TRBV6-5 with TRBJ1-5, with 8 bases that match TRBD1. This CDR3 spans 15 amino acids. The V gene end was trimmed by 6 bases and the J gene end by 1 base; junction bases not matched to a gene: 5. Germline loops: CDR1 MNHEY, CDR2 SVGAGI. The CDR3 DNA follows: TGTGCCAGCAGACCAGACAGGGGAAGCAATCAGCCCCAGCATTTT. Translation: CASRPDRGSNQPQHF.

The CDR3 loop reads CASSQVSKTGLIGELFF. The CDR3 nucleotides read TGTGCCAGCAGCCAAGTCAGCAAGACAGGGTTGATCGGGGAGCTGTTTTTT. V and J are TRBV3-1 (or the pseudogene TRBV3-2) and TRBJ2-2; TRBD1 matches 7 bases. V dropped 1 base and J dropped 7; count of bases not matched to a gene: 12. The CDR3 extends over 17 amino acids. CDR1 and CDR2 (germline): LGHDT, YNNKEL (reference sequence).

The V call is TRBV5-8, the J call TRBJ2-1; D uncertain. V gave up 0 bases and J gave up 0 bases, with 7 bases separating them. The CDR3 consists of 15 residues. CDR1 SGHTS and CDR2 YDEGEE come from the germline V gene. Here the CDR3 DNA reads TGTGCCAGCAGCTTGGCCCCGGGCTCCTACAATGAGCAGTTCTTC. Protein product: CASSLAPGSYNEQFF.

J is TRBJ1-6 and V is TRBV5-8, with D maybe TRBD1 (5 bases). Germline-derived CDR1 and CDR2 are SGHTS and YDEGEE. The CDR3 has 17 residues. Trimming shortened V by 2 bases and J by 3 bases, and 15 bases separated the two germline ends. As DNA, the CDR3 is TGTGCCAGCAGCTTCGAGAGTCAGGGCAACTATAATTCACCCCTCCACTTT. Translated, it gives CASSFESQGNYNSPLHF.

The J gene is TRBJ1-4, the V gene TRBV7-6; D gene uncertain. V shed 1 base and J shed 7 bases, with 4 bases lying between them. The CDR3 covers 12 residues. CDR1 and CDR2 from the germline V gene are SGHVS and FNYEAQ. CDR3 DNA sequence: TGTGCCAGCAGCTTAGTGAGTGAAAAACTGTTTTTT. Protein: CASSLVSEKLFF.

This chain uses TRBV3-1 (or the pseudogene TRBV3-2) with TRBJ2-5; possible D gene TRBD2, 6 bases. This CDR3 is built from 13 residues. V was shortened by 1 base and J by 5 bases, with 8 bases between the two germline ends. Germline CDR1 and CDR2: LGHDT and YNNKEL (reference sequence). The CDR3: CASSQGGVETQYF. For the CDR3, the DNA is TGTGCCAGCAGCCAAGGGGGGGTGGAGACCCAGTACTTC.

This chain uses TRBV7-2 with TRBJ2-2, with TRBD1 as a possible D gene (6 bases). CDR3 length: 15 residues. V lost 5 bases, J lost 0 bases, and 10 bases lay in between. Per germline, CDR1 SGHTA and CDR2 FQGNSA. DNA for the CDR3: TGTGCCAGCAGCCCAGGGGATACGAACACCGGGGAGCTGTTTTTT. It codes for CASSPGDTNTGELFF.

The chain is built from TRBV11-3 and TRBJ2-1, with TRBD2 matching 9 bases. CDR3 length: 18 residues. The germline gives CDR1 SGHNT, CDR2 YENEEA. The junction had 11 bases not matched to a gene; V was cut back by 5 bases and J by 0 bases. The CDR3 spells CASSGRLAGAISYNEQFF. CDR3 sequence (DNA): TGTGCCAGCAGCGGGCGGTTAGCGGGGGCCATCTCCTACAATGAGCAGTTCTTC.

This rearrangement joins TRBV6-4 to TRBJ2-1; possibly TRBD2 for D (6 bases). This CDR3 has 15 residues. From germline, CDR1 is MRHNA and CDR2 SNTAGT. The V end lost 3 bases, the J end lost 6 bases, and 15 bases lay between the germline ends. The CDR3 region has the DNA TGTGCCAGCAGTGATTCCCGGGACGGGAGCAATGAGCAGTTCTTC. As protein: CASSDSRDGSNEQFF.

This clone was counted ten times or more. Other DNA sequences in the same sample also yield this CDR3. The chain recombines TRBV6-5 with TRBJ1-3; D remains unclear. Trimming shortened V by 2 bases and J by 4 bases, and 9 bases separated the two germline ends. Germline V gene lookup returns CDR1 MNHEY and CDR2 SVGAGI. The CDR3 covers 14 residues. CDR3 in DNA: TGTGCCAGCAGTTACGGCAAATCCGGAAACACCATATATTTT. It translates to CASSYGKSGNTIYF.

A note on this clone: Additional DNA sequences in this sample encode the identical CDR3. The chain combines TRBV27 with TRBJ1-1; maybe TRBD1 (5 bases). Germline CDR1 reads MNHEY; CDR2 reads SMNVEV (reference sequence). This CDR3 has 14 amino acids. With 0 bases removed from V and 4 bases from J, the gap between germline ends came to 9 bases. The CDR3 nucleotides are TGTGCCAGCAGTTTATCGGGGGGGGGCACTGAAGCTTTCTTT. This translates into CASSLSGGGTEAFF.

The chain recombines TRBV3-1 (or the pseudogene TRBV3-2) with TRBJ2-2, with D possibly TRBD2 on 5 matching bases. The CDR3 sequence is 15 residues long. V lost 0 bases, J lost 7 bases, and 12 bases lay in between. The germline gives CDR1 LGHDT, CDR2 YNNKEL (reference sequence). CDR3 residues: CASSQELEGGGELFF. The CDR3 coding sequence is TGTGCCAGCAGCCAAGAGCTCGAGGGTGGCGGGGAGCTGTTTTTT.

This clone has only a few counts. The V and J genes are TRBV19 and TRBJ2-1, with 7 bases aligning to TRBD2. The CDR3 runs to 13 residues. CDR1 and CDR2 (germline): LNHDA, SQIVND (reference sequence). Unmatched junction bases numbered 10, after V lost 4 bases and J lost 13 bases. The CDR3 nucleotides are TGTGCCAGTAGTACTACCGATCGGGACTACCAGTTCTTC. It codes for CASSTTDRDYQFF.

DNA for the CDR3: TGTGCCAGCTCGTCGGGGACAGGGGCTTCTTACACTGAAGCTTTCTTT. This encodes CASSSGTGASYTEAFF. This chain uses TRBV18 with TRBJ1-1, with 10 bases aligning to TRBD1. Trimming at V came to 6 bases and at J to 3 bases, leaving 10 bases not matched to a gene. Germline assignment: CDR1 KGHSH and CDR2 LQKENI. This CDR3 has 16 amino acids.

CDR3 amino acids: CATSRGAGAGNQPQHF. CDR3 nucleotides: TGTGCCACCAGCAGAGGAGCAGGGGCAGGCAATCAGCCCCAGCATTTT. The gene calls are TRBV15 and TRBJ1-5, with D possibly TRBD1 on 6 matching bases. Germline V gene lookup returns CDR1 LNHNV and CDR2 YYDKDF (reference sequence). V lost 1 base and J 2 bases, leaving 12 bases between the germline ends. This CDR3 comprises 16 residues.